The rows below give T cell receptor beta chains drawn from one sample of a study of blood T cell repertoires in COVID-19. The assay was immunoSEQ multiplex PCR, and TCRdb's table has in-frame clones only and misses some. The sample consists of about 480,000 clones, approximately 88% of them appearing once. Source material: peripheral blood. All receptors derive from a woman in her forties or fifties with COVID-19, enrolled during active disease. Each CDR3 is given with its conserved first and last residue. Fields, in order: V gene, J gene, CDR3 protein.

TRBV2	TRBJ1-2	CASSETGYGYTF
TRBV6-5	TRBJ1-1	CASSYSGTGGAREAFF
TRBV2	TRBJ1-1	CASSLNTEAFF
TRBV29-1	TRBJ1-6	CSVAARTGQVLSPYNSPLHF
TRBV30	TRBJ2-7	CAWSGGGRGLDEQYF
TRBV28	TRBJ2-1	CASSFNGQGAHEQFF
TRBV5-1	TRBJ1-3	CASSWGDRGSGNTIYF
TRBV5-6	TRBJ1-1	CASSLDRASTEAFF
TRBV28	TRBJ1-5	CASNLGQLRNNQPQHF
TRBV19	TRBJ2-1	CASSWGGALNMNEQFF
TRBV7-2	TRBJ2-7	CASSYRGRQYF
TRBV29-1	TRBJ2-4	CSVEDHQRWNIQYF
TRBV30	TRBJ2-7	CAWRVTGDSYEQYF
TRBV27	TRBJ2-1	CASSGDSRLQEQFF
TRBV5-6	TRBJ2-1	CASSSPWGGGQSYNEQFF
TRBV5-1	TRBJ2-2	CASSVRTAPNTGELFF
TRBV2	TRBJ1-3	CASSERTGAGNTIYF
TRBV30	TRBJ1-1	CAWSSQGFTEAFF
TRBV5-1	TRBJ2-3	CASSSRGTSGGSATDTQYF
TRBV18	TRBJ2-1	CASSPRRVDNEQFF
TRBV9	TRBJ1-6	CASSVGQGESPLHF
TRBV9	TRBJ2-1	CASSPGGDEQFF
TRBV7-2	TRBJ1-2	CASSLEPRGTNYGYTF
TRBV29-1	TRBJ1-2	CSVTRAGTDDGYTF
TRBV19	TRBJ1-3	CASSITDHSGNTIYF
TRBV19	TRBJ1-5	CASSKEGPGRPQHF
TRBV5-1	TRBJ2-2	CASRRDRGLLGELFF
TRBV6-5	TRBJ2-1	CASSYSGLLRDEQFF
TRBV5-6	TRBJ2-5	CASSSGHPQETQYF
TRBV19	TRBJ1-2	CASTPPRDTRWYGYTF
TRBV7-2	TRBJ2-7	CASSSYDSPNEQYF
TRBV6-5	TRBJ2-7	CASNALTSGSYEQYF
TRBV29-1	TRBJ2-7	CSVVSDSFYEQYF
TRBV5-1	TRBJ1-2	CASSLHLGQDYGYTF
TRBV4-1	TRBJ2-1	CASSRQGLSDNEQFF
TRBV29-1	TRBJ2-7	CSVTRQGPPYEQYF
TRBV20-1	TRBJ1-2	CSAPGSDGYTF